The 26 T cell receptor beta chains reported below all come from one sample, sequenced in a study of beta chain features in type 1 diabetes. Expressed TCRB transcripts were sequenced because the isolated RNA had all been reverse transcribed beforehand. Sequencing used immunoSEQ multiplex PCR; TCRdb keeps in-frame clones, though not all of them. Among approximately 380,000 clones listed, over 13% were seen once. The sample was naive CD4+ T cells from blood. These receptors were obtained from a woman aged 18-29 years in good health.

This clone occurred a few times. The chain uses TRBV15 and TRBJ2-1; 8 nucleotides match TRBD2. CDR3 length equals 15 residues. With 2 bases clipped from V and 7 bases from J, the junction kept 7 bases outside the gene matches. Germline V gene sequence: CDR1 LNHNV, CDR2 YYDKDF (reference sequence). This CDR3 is CATSRPGLEGNEQFF. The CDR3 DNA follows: TGTGCCACCAGCAGACCGGGACTAGAGGGGAATGAGCAGTTCTTC.

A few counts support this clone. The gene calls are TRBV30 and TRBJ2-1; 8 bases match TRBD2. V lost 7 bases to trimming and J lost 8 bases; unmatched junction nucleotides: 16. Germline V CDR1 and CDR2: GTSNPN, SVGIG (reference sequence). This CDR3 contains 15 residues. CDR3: CASITGTRGSDEQFF. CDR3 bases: TGTGCCTCAATAACCGGGACTAGGGGAAGCGATGAGCAGTTCTTC.

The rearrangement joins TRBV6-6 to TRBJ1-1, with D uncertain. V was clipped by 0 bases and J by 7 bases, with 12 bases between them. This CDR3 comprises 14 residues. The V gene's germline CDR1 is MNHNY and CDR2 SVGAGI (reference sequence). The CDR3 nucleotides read TGTGCCAGCAGTTACTCGACCAGCAGCGGTGAAGCTTTCTTT. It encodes CASSYSTSSGEAFF.

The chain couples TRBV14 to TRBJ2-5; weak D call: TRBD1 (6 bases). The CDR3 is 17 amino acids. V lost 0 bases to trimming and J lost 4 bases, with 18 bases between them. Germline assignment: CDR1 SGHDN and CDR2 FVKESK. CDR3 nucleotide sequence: TGTGCCAGCAGCCAAGATCCTCGTCAGGGGATAATAGAGACCCAGTACTTC. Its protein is CASSQDPRQGIIETQYF.

Here the CDR3 DNA reads TGTGCCAGCAGGGGCAAAACAGGGGGAGCAACTGAAGCTTTCTTT. It codes for CASRGKTGGATEAFF. V usage is TRBV28 and J usage is TRBJ1-1; 8 nucleotides line up with TRBD1. In germline, CDR1 is MDHEN, CDR2 SYDVKM. CDR3 size: 15 residues. With 6 bases clipped from V and 5 bases from J, the junction kept 11 bases outside the gene matches.

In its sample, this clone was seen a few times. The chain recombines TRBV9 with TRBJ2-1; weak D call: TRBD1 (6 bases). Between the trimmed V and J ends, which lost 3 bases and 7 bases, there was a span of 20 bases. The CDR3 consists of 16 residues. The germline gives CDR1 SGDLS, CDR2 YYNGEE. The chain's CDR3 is CASSGPQGSVKNEQFF. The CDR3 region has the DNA TGTGCCAGCAGCGGGCCCCAGGGGTCGGTTAAGAATGAGCAGTTCTTC.

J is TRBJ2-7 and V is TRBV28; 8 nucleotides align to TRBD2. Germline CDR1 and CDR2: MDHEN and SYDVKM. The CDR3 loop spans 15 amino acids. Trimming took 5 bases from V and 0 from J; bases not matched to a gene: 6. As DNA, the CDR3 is TGTGCCAGCAGTATTACTAGCGGTCCCTCCTACGAGCAGTACTTC. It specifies CASSITSGPSYEQYF. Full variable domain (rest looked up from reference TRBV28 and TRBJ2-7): DVKVTQSSRYLVKRTGEKVFLECVQDMDHENMFWYRQDPGLGLRLIYFSYDVKMKEKGDIPEGYSVSREKKERFSLILESASTNQTSMYLCASSITSGPSYEQYFGPGTRLTVT.

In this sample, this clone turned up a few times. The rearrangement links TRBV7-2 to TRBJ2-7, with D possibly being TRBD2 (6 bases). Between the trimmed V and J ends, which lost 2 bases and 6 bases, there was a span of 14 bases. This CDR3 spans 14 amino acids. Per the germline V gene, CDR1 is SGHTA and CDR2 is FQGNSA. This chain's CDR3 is CASSLRDLGVEQYF. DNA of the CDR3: TGTGCCAGCAGCTTACGGGACTTGGGCGTCGAGCAGTACTTC.

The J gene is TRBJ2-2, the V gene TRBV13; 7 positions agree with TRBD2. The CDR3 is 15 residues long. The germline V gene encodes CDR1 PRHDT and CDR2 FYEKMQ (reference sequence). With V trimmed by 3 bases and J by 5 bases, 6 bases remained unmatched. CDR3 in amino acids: CASSLNRGVTGELFF. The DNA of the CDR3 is TGTGCCAGCAGCTTGAACCGGGGGGTGACCGGGGAGCTGTTTTTT.

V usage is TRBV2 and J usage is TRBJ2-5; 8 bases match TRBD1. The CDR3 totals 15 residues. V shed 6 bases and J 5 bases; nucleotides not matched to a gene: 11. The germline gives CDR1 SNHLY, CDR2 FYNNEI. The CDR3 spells CASRDNGQGRETQYF. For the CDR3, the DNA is TGTGCCAGCAGAGATAACGGACAGGGTCGGGAGACCCAGTACTTC.

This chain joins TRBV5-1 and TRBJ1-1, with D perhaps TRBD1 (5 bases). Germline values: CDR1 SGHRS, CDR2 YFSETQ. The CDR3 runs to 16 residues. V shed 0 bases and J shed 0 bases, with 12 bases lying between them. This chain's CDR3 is CASSLEGEGVNTEAFF. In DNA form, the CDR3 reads TGCGCCAGCAGCTTGGAAGGGGAGGGAGTGAACACTGAAGCTTTCTTT.

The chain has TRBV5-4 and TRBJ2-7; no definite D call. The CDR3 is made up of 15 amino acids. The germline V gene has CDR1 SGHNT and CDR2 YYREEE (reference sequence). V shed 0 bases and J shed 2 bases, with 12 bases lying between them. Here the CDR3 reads CASSLAQARTYEQYF. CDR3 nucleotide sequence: TGTGCCAGCAGCTTGGCCCAGGCAAGAACCTACGAGCAGTACTTC.

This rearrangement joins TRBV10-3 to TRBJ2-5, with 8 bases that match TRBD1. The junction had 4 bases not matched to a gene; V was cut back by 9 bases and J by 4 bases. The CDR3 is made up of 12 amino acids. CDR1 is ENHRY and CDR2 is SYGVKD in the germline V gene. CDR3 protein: CAIRTGRETQYF. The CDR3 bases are TGTGCCATAAGGACAGGGAGAGAGACCCAGTACTTC.

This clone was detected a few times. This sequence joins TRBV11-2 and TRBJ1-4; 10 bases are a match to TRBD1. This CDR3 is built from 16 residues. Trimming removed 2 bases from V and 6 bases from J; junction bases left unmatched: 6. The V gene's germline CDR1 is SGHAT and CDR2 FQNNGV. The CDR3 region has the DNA TGTGCCAGCAGCTTAAACTCCGGGACAGGGGATGAAAAACTGTTTTTT. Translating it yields CASSLNSGTGDEKLFF.

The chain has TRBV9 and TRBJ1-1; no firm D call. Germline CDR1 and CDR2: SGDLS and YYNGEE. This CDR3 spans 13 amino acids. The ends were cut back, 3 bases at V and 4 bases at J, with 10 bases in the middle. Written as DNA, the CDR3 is TGTGCCAGCAGCGACGGAGGGATCACTGAAGCTTTCTTT. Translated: CASSDGGITEAFF. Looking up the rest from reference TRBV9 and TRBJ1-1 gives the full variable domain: DSGVTQTPKHLITATGQRVTLRCSPRSGDLSVYWYQQSLDQGLQFLIQYYNGEERAKGNILERFSAQQFPDLHSELNLSSLELGDSALYFCASSDGGITEAFFGQGTRLTVV.

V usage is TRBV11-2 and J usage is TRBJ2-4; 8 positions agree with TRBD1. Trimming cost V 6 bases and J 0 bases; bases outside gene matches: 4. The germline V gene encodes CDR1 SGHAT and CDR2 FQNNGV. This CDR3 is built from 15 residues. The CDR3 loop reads CASSDRGLAKNIQYF. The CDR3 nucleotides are TGTGCCAGCAGTGACAGGGGATTAGCCAAAAACATTCAGTACTTC. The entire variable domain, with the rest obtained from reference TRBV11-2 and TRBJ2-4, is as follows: EAGVAQSPRYKIIEKRQSVAFWCNPISGHATLYWYQQILGQGPKLLIQFQNNGVVDDSQLPKDRFSAERLKGVDSTLKIQPAKLEDSAVYLCASSDRGLAKNIQYFGAGTRLSVL.

The CDR3 region is CASSPTVGAGNTEAFF. The DNA for the CDR3 is TGTGCCAGCTCACCTACCGTTGGGGCGGGAAACACTGAAGCTTTCTTT. The rearrangement links TRBV18 to TRBJ1-1; a possible D gene is TRBD1 (5 bases). The V end lost 3 bases, the J end lost 2 bases, and 16 bases lay between the germline ends. The germline V gene encodes CDR1 KGHSH and CDR2 LQKENI. The CDR3 contains 16 residues.

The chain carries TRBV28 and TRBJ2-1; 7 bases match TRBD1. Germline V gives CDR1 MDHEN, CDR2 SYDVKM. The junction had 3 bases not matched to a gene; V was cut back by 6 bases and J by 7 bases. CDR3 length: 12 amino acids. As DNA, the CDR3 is TGTGCCAGCAGGGAACAGGGGAATGAGCAGTTCTTC. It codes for CASREQGNEQFF.

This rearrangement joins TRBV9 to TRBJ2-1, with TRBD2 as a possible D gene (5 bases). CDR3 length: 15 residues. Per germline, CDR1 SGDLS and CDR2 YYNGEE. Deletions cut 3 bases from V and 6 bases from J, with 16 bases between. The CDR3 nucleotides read TGTGCCAGCAGCGGCGGGTGGCTAGTGGCCAATGAGCAGTTCTTC. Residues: CASSGGWLVANEQFF.

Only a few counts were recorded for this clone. CDR3 nucleotides: TGTGCCAGCTCACTGTCCGGGACTAGCCCTCTCAATGAGCAGTTCTTC. It yields the protein CASSLSGTSPLNEQFF. The V gene is TRBV18, the J gene TRBJ2-1; 9 bases map to TRBD2. The V segment lost 4 bases and the J segment 6 bases; nucleotides outside the gene matches: 10. CDR1 is KGHSH, CDR2 LQKENI, per germline. This CDR3 is 16 amino acids long. Complete variable domain (other parts from reference TRBV18 and TRBJ2-1): NAGVMQNPRHLVRRRGQEARLRCSPMKGHSHVYWYRQLPEEGLKFMVYLQKENIIDESGMPKERFSAEFPKEGPSILRIQQVVRGDSAAYFCASSLSGTSPLNEQFFGPGTRLTVL.

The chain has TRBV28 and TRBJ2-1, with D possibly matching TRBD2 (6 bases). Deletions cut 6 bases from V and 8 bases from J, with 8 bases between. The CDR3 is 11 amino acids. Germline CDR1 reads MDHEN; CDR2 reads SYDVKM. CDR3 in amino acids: CASSERDEQFF. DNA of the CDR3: TGTGCCAGCAGCGAGCGGGATGAGCAGTTCTTC. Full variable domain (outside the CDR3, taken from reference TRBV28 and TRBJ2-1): DVKVTQSSRYLVKRTGEKVFLECVQDMDHENMFWYRQDPGLGLRLIYFSYDVKMKEKGDIPEGYSVSREKKERFSLILESASTNQTSMYLCASSERDEQFFGPGTRLTVL.

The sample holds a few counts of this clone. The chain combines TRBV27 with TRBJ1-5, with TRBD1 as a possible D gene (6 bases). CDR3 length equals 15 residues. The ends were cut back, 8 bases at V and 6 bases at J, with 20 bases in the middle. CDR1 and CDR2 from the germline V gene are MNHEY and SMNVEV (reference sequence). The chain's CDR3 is CASWGTGGAAQPQHF. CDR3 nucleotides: TGTGCCAGCTGGGGGACCGGGGGGGCCGCTCAGCCCCAGCATTTT.

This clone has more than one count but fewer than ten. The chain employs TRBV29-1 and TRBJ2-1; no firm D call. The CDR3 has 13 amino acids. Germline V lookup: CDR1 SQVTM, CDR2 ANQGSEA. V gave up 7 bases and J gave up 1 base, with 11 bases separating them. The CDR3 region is CSGERMSYNEQFF. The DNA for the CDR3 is TGCAGCGGAGAGAGAATGTCCTACAATGAGCAGTTCTTC.

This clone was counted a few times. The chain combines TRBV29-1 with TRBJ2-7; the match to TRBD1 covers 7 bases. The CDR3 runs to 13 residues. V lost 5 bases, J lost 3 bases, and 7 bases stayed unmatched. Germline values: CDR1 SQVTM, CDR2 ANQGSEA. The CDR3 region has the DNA TGCAGCGTTCGAGGACAGGCCCTCTACGAGCAGTACTTC. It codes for CSVRGQALYEQYF.

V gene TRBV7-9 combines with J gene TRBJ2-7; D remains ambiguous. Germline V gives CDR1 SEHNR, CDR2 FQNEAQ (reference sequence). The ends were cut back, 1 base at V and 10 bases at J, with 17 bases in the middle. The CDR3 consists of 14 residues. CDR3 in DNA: TGTGCCAGCAGCTTAGACGTCTTGCAGATTAAACAGTACTTC. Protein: CASSLDVLQIKQYF. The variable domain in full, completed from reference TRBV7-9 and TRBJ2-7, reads DTGVSQNPRHKITKRGQNVTFRCDPISEHNRLYWYRQTLGQGPEFLTYFQNEAQLEKSRLLSDRFSAERPKGSFSTLEIQRTEQGDSAMYLCASSLDVLQIKQYFGPGTRLTVT.

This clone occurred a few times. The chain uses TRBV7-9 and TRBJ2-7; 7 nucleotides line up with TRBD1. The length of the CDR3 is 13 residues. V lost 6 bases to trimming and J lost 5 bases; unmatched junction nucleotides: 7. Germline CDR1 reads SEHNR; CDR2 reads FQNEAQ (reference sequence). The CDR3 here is CASRQGYTHEQYF. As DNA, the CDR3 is TGTGCCAGCAGACAGGGGTATACCCACGAGCAGTACTTC.